Given below is one T cell receptor (beta chain) in context. Its antigen is not known. The source of the sample is a study of CXCR3-negative and CXCR3-positive naive CD8 T cells. 5' RACE that incorporated UMI labels was used to prepare the TRB cDNA libraries. TCRdb re-called the 5' RACE reads and gives one entry per CDR3 protein, without DNA. The table for this sample gives 130,000 or so distinct CDR3 sequences. Findings and limits, study-wide: Similar TRBV-TRBJ gene usage was seen in naive CXCR3-negative and CXCR3-positive cells, but not in memory cells.

Germline assignment: CDR1 SEHNR and CDR2 FQNEAQ (reference sequence). CDR3 length: 16 amino acids. This chain connects TRBV7-9 to TRBJ1-1; the D gene TCRdb calls, TRBD1, cannot be checked with no DNA. Sequencing was done on a sample of naive CXCR3- CD8+ T cells from blood. The subset was: CD45RO-CCR7+CD27+CD95- naive CD8+ T cells lacking CXCR3 (TNR3-). The clonotype comes from a human donor in good health. Some clones in this sample may be carry-over from other donors' samples. The CDR3 region is CASSPPEAAVLTEAFF. Based on the CDR3 plus reference TRBV7-9 and TRBJ1-1, the full variable domain is DTGVSQNPRHKITKRGQNVTFRCDPISEHNRLYWYRQTLGQGPEFLTYFQNEAQLEKSRLLSDRFSAERPKGSFSTLEIQRTEQGDSAMYLCASSPPEAAVLTEAFFGQGTRLTVV.